This T cell receptor (beta chain) was profiled in a study of OX40 agonist ivuxolimab in advanced cancers. Here immunoSEQ multiplex PCR was the method, and the copy in TCRdb shows in-frame clones only, minus some. In the table there are about 79,000 clones, about 90% of which are singletons. This CDR3 has 13 amino acids. V lost 2 bases and J 3 bases, leaving 5 bases between the germline ends. CDR1 is LNHDA, CDR2 SQIVND, per germline (reference sequence). The receptor comes from an adult with an advanced solid tumor such as melanoma, head and neck, liver or kidney cancer. V usage is TRBV19 and J usage is TRBJ2-1; no definite D call. The sequencing used CD4+ or CD8+ T cells sorted from blood, collected in a trial of the OX40 agonist ivuxolimab. CDR3 residues: CASSIRGYNEQFF. CDR3 DNA: TGTGCCAGTAGTATACGAGGCTACAATGAGCAGTTCTTC.